Following are 21 T cell receptor beta chains from one sample sequenced in a study of blood T cell repertoires in COVID-19. The table came from immunoSEQ multiplex PCR; TCRdb's copy has only in-frame clones and leaves some out. The sample has approximately 94,000 clones; around 84% are singletons. Material: peripheral blood. These receptors all come from a man between 60 and 70 years old with acute or convalescent COVID-19.

The V gene is TRBV6-6, the J gene TRBJ1-5, with 8 positions matching TRBD1. The CDR3 is 16 residues long. The V segment lost 6 bases and the J segment 5 bases; nucleotides outside the gene matches: 12. Germline lookup yields CDR1 MNHNY and CDR2 SVGAGI (reference sequence). CDR3 in DNA: TGTGCCAGCAGACCGGAAAACCGGGACAGGTATCAGCCCCAGCATTTT. It encodes CASRPENRDRYQPQHF.

This chain connects TRBV5-6 to TRBJ2-1, with D perhaps matching TRBD2 (6 bases). Trimming took off 0 bases at V and 4 bases at J, with 14 bases between the two ends. Looked up from germline, CDR1 is SGHDT and CDR2 is YYEEEE. This CDR3 spans 16 amino acids. CDR3 sequence: CASSLDRGKTYNEQFF. CDR3 DNA: TGTGCCAGCAGCTTGGATCGGGGGAAAACTTACAATGAGCAGTTCTTC.

This chain connects TRBV5-1 to TRBJ1-4; D perhaps matches TRBD1 (5 bases). The V end was cut by 5 bases, the J end by 3 bases, with 17 bases between. This CDR3 has 16 amino acids. Looked up from germline, CDR1 is SGHRS and CDR2 is YFSETQ. The CDR3 reads CASSPLAGGSNEKLFF. The CDR3 bases are TGCGCCAGCAGTCCGCTGGCTGGGGGGTCTAATGAAAAACTGTTTTTT.

The chain couples TRBV15 to TRBJ1-1; 8 nucleotides align to TRBD1. CDR3 size: 16 residues. The germline CDR1 and CDR2 sequences are LNHNV and YYDKDF (reference sequence). V shed 3 bases and J 1 base; nucleotides not matched to a gene: 7. The CDR3 DNA reads as TGTGCCACCAGCAGGCTATGGACAGGGACGAACACTGAAGCTTTCTTT. Protein product: CATSRLWTGTNTEAFF.

The rearrangement links TRBV2 to TRBJ2-5; maybe TRBD2 (6 bases). Trimming cost V 2 bases and J 2 bases, with 12 bases left between them. The CDR3 runs 15 residues. The germline V gene has CDR1 SNHLY and CDR2 FYNNEI. In DNA form, the CDR3 reads TGTGCCAGCAGTGAATGGGGGGTAGCGCAAGAGACCCAGTACTTC. This translates into CASSEWGVAQETQYF.

This chain links TRBV28 with TRBJ1-2; 7 positions agree with TRBD1. This CDR3 region has 17 residues. Germline values: CDR1 MDHEN, CDR2 SYDVKM. After removal of 3 bases from V and 4 bases from J, the junction contained 14 bases not matched to a gene. The CDR3 nucleotides read TGTGCCAGCAGTTTGTCGAGTGACAGGGTAATCTCCTATGGCTACACCTTC. This codes for CASSLSSDRVISYGYTF.

This clone appeared a single time. The CDR3 DNA reads as TGTGCCAGCAGCCAAGAAGGACAGGGACGCACAGATACGCAGTATTTT. It is translated as CASSQEGQGRTDTQYF. This chain uses TRBV4-2 with TRBJ2-3; 8 bases fit TRBD1. Germline loops: CDR1 LGHNA, CDR2 YNFKEQ. The CDR3 length is 16 residues. J lost 1 base, V lost 0 bases, and 3 bases had no gene match.

V gene TRBV5-5 combines with J gene TRBJ2-1, with 12 nucleotides matching TRBD2. The CDR3 runs to 16 residues. The germline CDR1 and CDR2 sequences are SGHKS and YYEKEE (reference sequence). J lost 9 bases, V lost 6 bases, and 13 bases had no gene match. For the CDR3, the DNA is TGTGCCAGCACACCGCGGCTAGCGGGGGGGCCGGGTGAGCAGTTCTTC. Translation gives CASTPRLAGGPGEQFF.

The rearrangement joins TRBV6-5 to TRBJ1-1; D possibly corresponds to TRBD1 (6 bases). Trimming left V 4 bases short and J 0 bases short, with 9 bases between. Germline V gives CDR1 MNHEY, CDR2 SVGAGI. CDR3 size: 14 residues. Written as DNA, the CDR3 is TGTGCCAGCAGTTCAGGGGATATGAACACTGAAGCTTTCTTT. Its translation is CASSSGDMNTEAFF.

The chain uses TRBV6-5 and TRBJ1-5; perhaps TRBD1 as D (6 bases). Trimming cost V 6 bases and J 8 bases, with 20 bases left between them. Germline assignment: CDR1 MNHEY and CDR2 SVGAGI. This CDR3 is 15 amino acids long. CDR3 amino acids: CASSFRDTRTEPQHF. CDR3 nucleotide sequence: TGTGCCAGCAGCTTTCGGGACACACGAACTGAGCCCCAGCATTTT.

The V call is TRBV27, the J call TRBJ1-6, with unresolved D. The CDR3 is 13 residues long. With 6 bases removed from V and 14 bases from J, the gap between germline ends came to 17 bases. Looked up from germline, CDR1 is MNHEY and CDR2 is SMNVEV (reference sequence). CDR3 residues: CASRTFGALTLHF. The CDR3 nucleotides read TGTGCCAGCAGGACCTTTGGAGCCCTCACCCTCCACTTT.

The chain is built from TRBV2 and TRBJ1-5; D is perhaps TRBD1 (5 bases). This CDR3 contains 15 residues. Germline values: CDR1 SNHLY, CDR2 FYNNEI. Trimming shortened V by 7 bases and J by 0 bases, and 13 bases separated the two germline ends. The CDR3 here is CASNPRGNSNQPQHF. CDR3 nucleotide sequence: TGTGCCAGCAACCCGCGGGGGAATAGCAATCAGCCCCAGCATTTT.

The CDR3 sequence: CASSLEPTGITEAFF. The DNA for the CDR3 is TGTGCCAGCAGTTTGGAACCAACAGGGATCACTGAAGCTTTCTTT. The rearrangement uses TRBV6-1 and TRBJ1-1, with D tentatively TRBD1 (6 bases). The CDR3 contains 15 residues. V was pared by 5 bases and J by 4 bases, with 17 bases between. Looked up from germline, CDR1 is MNHNS and CDR2 is SASEGT.

V and J are TRBV5-6 and TRBJ2-7, with TRBD2 identical over 8 bases. Trimming removed 4 bases from V and 0 bases from J; junction bases left unmatched: 3. The CDR3 spans 14 residues. CDR1 is SGHDT and CDR2 is YYEEEE in the germline V gene. CDR3 in amino acids: CASSERGSSYEQYF. Written as DNA, the CDR3 is TGTGCCAGCAGCGAGCGGGGGAGCTCCTACGAGCAGTACTTC.

The chain has TRBV6-4 and TRBJ1-4; a possible D gene is TRBD1 (6 bases). V gave up 7 bases and J gave up 8 bases, with 23 bases separating them. The germline V gene encodes CDR1 MRHNA and CDR2 SNTAGT. The length of the CDR3 is 16 residues. The CDR3: CASNFSEGTLWEKLFF. Here the CDR3 DNA reads TGTGCCAGCAATTTTTCCGAGGGGACACTATGGGAAAAACTGTTTTTT.

V gene TRBV3-1 (or the pseudogene TRBV3-2) combines with J gene TRBJ2-1, with 7 bases that match TRBD1. The CDR3 runs 12 residues. In germline, CDR1 is LGHDT, CDR2 YNNKEL (reference sequence). V was pared by 3 bases and J by 11 bases, with 4 bases of the junction left unmatched. DNA of the CDR3: TGTGCCAGCAGCCACCCGGACAGGAAGCAGTTCTTC. Amino acid sequence: CASSHPDRKQFF.

This chain connects TRBV7-9 to TRBJ2-1; 8 bases are shared with TRBD1. Germline-derived CDR1 and CDR2 are SEHNR and FQNEAQ (reference sequence). With 1 base clipped from V and 9 bases from J, the junction kept 11 bases outside the gene matches. CDR3 length equals 16 residues. The chain's CDR3 is CASSLGRWTGKGEQFF. In nucleotides, the CDR3 is TGTGCCAGCAGCTTAGGCAGGTGGACAGGGAAGGGTGAGCAGTTCTTC.

V is TRBV10-3 and J is TRBJ1-5; unclear D gene. V dropped 0 bases and J dropped 7 bases, with 16 bases sitting between them. CDR3 length: 16 amino acids. Looked up from germline, CDR1 is ENHRY and CDR2 is SYGVKD. The CDR3 loop reads CAISESVGRSGQPQHF. In DNA form, the CDR3 reads TGTGCCATCAGTGAGTCGGTAGGGAGGTCGGGCCAGCCCCAGCATTTT.

The chain employs TRBV28 and TRBJ1-2, with 8 bases that match TRBD1. The CDR3 runs to 17 residues. Germline trimming cut 1 base from V and 0 bases from J; bases unmatched to any gene: 7. The germline gives CDR1 MDHEN, CDR2 SYDVKM. CDR3 protein: CASSLLGTGPSNYGYTF. The CDR3 nucleotides are TGTGCCAGCAGTTTATTAGGGACAGGCCCCTCTAACTATGGCTACACCTTC.

CDR3 bases: TGTGCCAGCCACAGGGGCGTGACCACTGAAGCTTTCTTT. It encodes CASHRGVTTEAFF. The genes are TRBV6-5 and TRBJ1-1, with 7 bases matching TRBD1. The CDR3 runs to 13 residues. The V segment lost 8 bases and the J segment 4 bases; nucleotides outside the gene matches: 7. The germline CDR1 and CDR2 sequences are MNHEY and SVGAGI.

This clone is a singleton in its sample. The chain carries TRBV7-9 and TRBJ2-1; 7 nucleotides line up with TRBD1. The trim removed 4 bases at V and 2 bases at J, leaving 11 bases unmatched. In germline, CDR1 is SEHNR, CDR2 FQNEAQ (reference sequence). This CDR3 spans 17 amino acids. The CDR3 spells CASSSDRQANAYNEQFF. CDR3 in DNA: TGTGCCAGCAGCTCGGACAGGCAGGCTAATGCCTACAATGAGCAGTTCTTC.